Each of the 23 T cell receptor beta chains below was sequenced from the same sample in a study of T-cell memory formation after mild COVID-19. MiXCR, applied by TCRdb to the 5' RACE reads, yields one record per CDR3 protein. In the table there are 100,000 to 150,000 distinct CDR3 sequences, about 18% of which are singletons. The source material was PBMCs or a T cell subset sorted from them (not recorded which). The receptors stem from a young man who had mild COVID-19 (a few samples of this study predate the infection). Cell type and time point are not known.

In this sample, this clonotype turned up a few times. The V gene is TRBV4-3, the J gene TRBJ2-2, with no clear D. Trimming took 6 bases from V and 3 from J, leaving 14 bases between them. The V gene's germline CDR1 is LGHNA and CDR2 YSLEER. The CDR3 consists of 15 residues. CDR3 sequence: CASSSRPSDTGELFF. For the CDR3, the DNA is TGCGCCAGCAGTTCTAGGCCGTCGGACACCGGGGAGCTGTTTTTT.

This clonotype appeared many times. As DNA, the CDR3 is TGCAGTGCTCCCGGGACTTCCTTAAACATTCAGTACTTC. It is translated as CSAPGTSLNIQYF. The V and J genes are TRBV20-1 and TRBJ2-4; the D gene is possibly TRBD2 (6 bases). CDR3 length: 13 amino acids. Germline values: CDR1 DFQATT, CDR2 SNEGSKA (reference sequence). Trimming removed 5 bases from V and 6 bases from J, with 14 bases in between.

V and J are TRBV7-8 and TRBJ1-3; D gene ambiguous. CDR1 and CDR2 from the germline V gene are SGHVS and FQNEAQ. Trimming stripped 2 bases from V and 4 bases from J, with 6 bases between. This CDR3 has 13 amino acids. The chain's CDR3 is CASSLSSGNTIYF. For the CDR3, the DNA is TGTGCCAGCAGCTTATCTTCGGGAAACACCATATATTTT.

This clonotype was picked up a small number of times. The chain links TRBV24-1 to TRBJ2-3; D is undetermined. Germline V gene sequence: CDR1 KGHDR, CDR2 SFDVKD. The germline V and J ends were trimmed by 3 bases and 0 bases, with 6 bases remaining between them. CDR3 length: 14 amino acids. CDR3 coding DNA: TGTGCCACCAGTGATCCGGCGAGCACAGATACGCAGTATTTT. Translation gives CATSDPASTDTQYF.

Relative to its sample, this clonotype is medium-sized. This rearrangement joins TRBV10-3 to TRBJ2-3; D uncertain. Per the germline V gene, CDR1 is ENHRY and CDR2 is SYGVKD. CDR3 size: 15 residues. Trimming took 0 bases from V and 3 from J, leaving 10 bases between them. The CDR3 spells CAISESATVTDTQYF. The CDR3 region has the DNA TGTGCCATCAGTGAGTCGGCAACCGTAACAGATACGCAGTATTTT.

The chain employs TRBV20-1 and TRBJ2-2; possibly TRBD2 for D (6 bases). Trimming took off 6 bases at V and 9 bases at J, with 20 bases between the two ends. The germline gives CDR1 DFQATT, CDR2 SNEGSKA (reference sequence). CDR3 length: 14 amino acids. In DNA form, the CDR3 reads TGCAGTGCCAACCCTGGAGGGGCACCTCGGGAGCTGTTTTTT. Residues: CSANPGGAPRELFF.

This clonotype has more than one count but fewer than ten. The gene calls are TRBV6-6 and TRBJ1-1, with 9 bases matching TRBD1. The germline gives CDR1 MNHNY, CDR2 SVGAGI (reference sequence). Unmatched junction bases numbered 3, after V lost 4 bases and J lost 3 bases. This CDR3 has 14 amino acids. CDR3 sequence reads: CASSLDRGHTEAFF. The CDR3 DNA sequence: TGTGCCAGCAGTTTGGACAGGGGTCACACTGAAGCTTTCTTT.

The chain combines TRBV12-5 with TRBJ1-5; TRBD1 matches at 7 bases. The J segment lost 0 bases and the V segment lost 1 base, leaving 6 bases of the junction unmatched. Germline V gene sequence: CDR1 LGHNT, CDR2 FRNRAP. The CDR3 length is 17 residues. The CDR3 coding sequence is TGTGCTAGTGGTTTGGGATCCGGGACAGATAGCAATCAGCCCCAGCATTTT. It encodes CASGLGSGTDSNQPQHF.

The table lists this clonotype with a few counts. The chain joins TRBV20-1 to TRBJ2-7; no definite D call. CDR3 size: 13 residues. Trimming pared 1 base from V and 5 bases from J, leaving 12 bases between. Germline V lookup: CDR1 DFQATT, CDR2 SNEGSKA (reference sequence). CDR3: CSARVPFLDEQYF. The CDR3 bases are TGCAGTGCTAGAGTGCCGTTTTTGGACGAGCAGTACTTC.

This sequence joins TRBV9 and TRBJ2-5, with 7 bases aligning to TRBD2. From germline, CDR1 is SGDLS and CDR2 YYNGEE. The trim removed 3 bases at V and 7 bases at J, leaving 12 bases unmatched. The CDR3 contains 15 residues. The CDR3 is CASSEIGERGVTQYF. In nucleotides, the CDR3 is TGTGCCAGCAGCGAAATCGGGGAGCGGGGTGTGACCCAGTACTTC.

V usage is TRBV7-2 and J usage is TRBJ2-2; D gene uncertain. Germline CDR1 reads SGHTA; CDR2 reads FQGNSA. The CDR3 sequence is 14 residues long. Between the trimmed V and J ends, which lost 1 base and 4 bases, there was a span of 7 bases. The CDR3: CASSLGLITGELFF. CDR3 nucleotides: TGTGCCAGCAGCTTAGGCCTTATCACCGGGGAGCTGTTTTTT.

The genes are TRBV5-1 and TRBJ2-5, with TRBD2 identical over 7 bases. CDR3 length equals 15 residues. In germline, CDR1 is SGHRS, CDR2 YFSETQ. Losses at the gene ends were 3 bases for V and 3 bases for J; bases not matched to a gene: 8. Here the CDR3 reads CASSWVSAGEETQYF. CDR3 DNA: TGCGCCAGCAGCTGGGTTTCGGCGGGGGAAGAGACCCAGTACTTC.

The chain employs TRBV10-3 and TRBJ2-2; 10 nucleotides align to TRBD1. Germline CDR1 ENHRY, CDR2 SYGVKD. V was pared by 11 bases and J by 9 bases, with 12 bases of the junction left unmatched. The CDR3 is 14 amino acids. CDR3 bases: TGTGCCTCGACCCCGGGACAGGGGATCCGGGAGCTGTTTTTT. This translates into CASTPGQGIRELFF.

This clonotype was seen a few times. The rearrangement joins TRBV6-5 to TRBJ1-2; D gene ambiguous. The CDR3 totals 13 residues. Germline CDR1 is MNHEY and CDR2 is SVGAGI. Trimming shortened V by 2 bases and J by 0 bases, and 4 bases separated the two germline ends. For the CDR3, the DNA is TGTGCCAGCAGTTACCTAGCTAACTATGGCTACACCTTC. The encoded protein is CASSYLANYGYTF.

This chain connects TRBV9 to TRBJ2-2; D is uncertain. Trimming cost V 4 bases and J 0 bases, with 7 bases left between them. The CDR3 spans 14 residues. CDR1 and CDR2 (germline): SGDLS, YYNGEE. The DNA for the CDR3 is TGTGCCAGCAGCCATAAGGCGAACACCGGGGAGCTGTTTTTT. It codes for CASSHKANTGELFF.

This clonotype was seen a few times. The chain links TRBV2 to TRBJ2-7, with unresolved D. V dropped 7 bases and J dropped 4 bases, with 5 bases sitting between them. Germline V gene sequence: CDR1 SNHLY, CDR2 FYNNEI. This CDR3 is 10 amino acids long. This chain's CDR3 is CASTRYEQYF. The CDR3 DNA reads TGTGCCAGCACACGATACGAGCAGTACTTC.

This clonotype was detected a few times. The CDR3 loop reads CASSTDAQPQHF. For the CDR3, the DNA is TGTGCCAGCAGCACGGACGCGCAGCCCCAGCATTTT. The V call is TRBV6-6, the J call TRBJ1-5; D not certain. V was shortened by 6 bases and J by 7 bases, with 10 bases between the two germline ends. This CDR3 has 12 amino acids. Germline V CDR1 and CDR2: MNHNY, SVGAGI (reference sequence).

This clonotype was counted a few times. The chain uses TRBV29-1 and TRBJ2-7, with D perhaps TRBD2 (5 bases). Germline V lookup: CDR1 SQVTM, CDR2 ANQGSEA. The CDR3 sequence is 13 residues long. V was cut by 4 bases and J by 2 bases, with 12 bases left in between. The chain's CDR3 is CSVVGSGTYEQYF. The CDR3 DNA reads TGCAGCGTTGTAGGTTCGGGGACCTACGAGCAGTACTTC.

This clonotype was picked up a small number of times. The chain is built from TRBV6-6 and TRBJ1-5; possible D gene TRBD1, 5 bases. This CDR3 region has 15 residues. Trimming took 6 bases from V and 6 from J, leaving 18 bases between them. From germline, CDR1 is MNHNY and CDR2 SVGAGI (reference sequence). CDR3 sequence (DNA): TGTGCCAGCAGGACCACAGGTAGTTTTGGTCAGCCCCAGCATTTT. Translating it yields CASRTTGSFGQPQHF.

This chain connects TRBV12-3 or TRBV12-4 to TRBJ1-5; a possible D gene is TRBD1 (6 bases). The CDR3 contains 15 residues. Trimming took 0 bases from V and 2 from J, leaving 8 bases between them. The DNA of the CDR3 is TGTGCCAGCAGTTTAGCGACAGGAGGCAATCAGCCCCAGCATTTT. Protein product: CASSLATGGNQPQHF.

There are a few counts of this clonotype. The V call is TRBV5-1, the J call TRBJ1-4, with D uncertain. The CDR3 has 15 residues. Looked up from germline, CDR1 is SGHRS and CDR2 is YFSETQ. Trimming shortened V by 4 bases and J by 0 bases, and 10 bases separated the two germline ends. Here the CDR3 DNA reads TGCGCCAGCAGCCTGTTCAGAGCAACTAATGAAAAACTGTTTTTT. Protein product: CASSLFRATNEKLFF.

In this sample, this clonotype turned up a few times. V gene TRBV27 combines with J gene TRBJ2-2; D is perhaps TRBD1 (6 bases). Germline CDR1 MNHEY, CDR2 SMNVEV (reference sequence). The CDR3 is made up of 15 amino acids. Trimming removed 8 bases from V and 5 bases from J, with 18 bases in between. CDR3 nucleotide sequence: TGTGCCAGCGGATCAGGGGTACGGAGGACCGGGGAGCTGTTTTTT. Translating it yields CASGSGVRRTGELFF.

This clonotype was recorded many times. The chain has TRBV5-6 and TRBJ1-2; unclear D gene. Trimming pared 3 bases from V and 5 bases from J, leaving 8 bases between. CDR1 is SGHDT and CDR2 is YYEEEE in the germline V gene. CDR3 length equals 12 residues. CDR3 region: CASSSGGYGYTF. The CDR3 DNA reads TGTGCCAGCAGCTCCGGTGGATATGGCTACACCTTC.